This record covers a single TCR beta chain. A second PCR, run for about 7 to 11 cycles, used a sample-barcoded 5' primer plus a J-beta primer mix. Each cDNA molecule was tagged by a template-switch adaptor with 12 random nucleotides. The study obtained at least 3 million CDR3-containing paired-end reads from every sample. TCRdb reprocessed the 5' RACE reads with MiXCR, giving one entry per CDR3 protein. The sample has fewer than 1.5 million distinct CDR3 sequences, 42% seen once; the top ten hold roughly 7.9%. The CDR3 totals 13 residues. Deletions cut 1 base from V and 8 bases from J, with 11 bases between. The entry originates in a study of blood T cells in healthy people across ages.

This TCR derives from a woman aged 18-29 years in good health. The rearrangement links TRBV12-3 or TRBV12-4 to TRBJ1-2; D is undetermined. Sequences were obtained from blood. The CDR3 spells CASSLDIAGGYTF. The DNA of the CDR3 is TGTGCCAGCAGTTTAGATATCGCTGGAGGCTACACCTTC.